This passage covers 4 T cell receptor beta chains from one sample sequenced in a study of T cells in Graves' hyperthyroidism and ophthalmopathy. RNA transcripts served as the template for amplifying TCR beta CDR3 regions. Researchers ran a first-round RT-PCR on the TCR CDR3 using the HTBI primer set. TCRdb recomputed calls from the multiplex PCR reads with MiXCR, one row per CDR3 protein. The repertoire consists of more than 300,000 distinct CDR3 sequences, with about 15% occurring once and the leading ten covering roughly 9.6%. Sequencing used blood. Receptors originate from a woman aged 55 to 70 with Graves' hyperthyroidism.

This clonotype was seen a handful of times. The chain joins TRBV20-1 to TRBJ1-6, with D tentatively TRBD1 (5 bases). Germline loops: CDR1 DFQATT, CDR2 SNEGSKA (reference sequence). The length of the CDR3 is 14 residues. The germline V and J ends were trimmed by 2 bases and 0 bases, with 5 bases remaining between them. The CDR3 DNA follows: TGCAGTGCTAGACAGGGCTCCTATAATTCACCCCTCCACTTT. Translating gives CSARQGSYNSPLHF.

This clonotype was observed at least ten times. This chain connects TRBV12-3 or TRBV12-4 to TRBJ2-1; a weak D match, TRBD2 (6 bases). CDR3 size: 16 residues. V was clipped by 6 bases and J by 2 bases, with 17 bases between them. This CDR3 is CASRKELASTYNEQFF. CDR3 DNA: TGTGCCAGCAGAAAGGAGCTAGCGTCAACCTACAATGAGCAGTTCTTC.

V usage is TRBV3-1 and J usage is TRBJ2-3, with 15 bases fitting TRBD2. The CDR3 runs to 17 residues. With V trimmed by 5 bases and J by 1 base, 4 bases remained unmatched. Germline-derived CDR1 and CDR2 are LGHDT and YNNKEL (reference sequence). CDR3 DNA: TGTGCCAGCAGCAGACGGACTAGCGGGAGGGGCACAGATACGCAGTATTTT. Its protein product is CASSRRTSGRGTDTQYF.

The J gene is TRBJ1-6, the V gene TRBV30, with a possible D match to TRBD1 (5 bases). V shed 3 bases and J shed 7 bases, with 7 bases lying between them. The CDR3 contains 12 residues. Germline V gene data show CDR1 as GTSNPN and CDR2 as SVGIG (reference sequence). In DNA, the CDR3 is TGTGCCTGGAGAAGACAGAATTCACCCCTCCACTTT. This translates into CAWRRQNSPLHF.